This T cell receptor beta chain stems from a study of PD-1 blockade in classical Hodgkin lymphoma. Points from the study as a whole: With CD4+ cells, TCR diversity rose significantly by C4D1, but not with CD8+ cells. When set against healthy donors, newly diagnosed patients were reported to show lower baseline TCR diversity. Some patients began nivolumab under 1 year after ASCT. These patients were excluded from later analyses.

Produced via immunoSEQ multiplex PCR; TCRdb's table is partial and in-frame only. The data show roughly 12,000 clones, roughly four fifths seen once. Relapse was seen in all patients after autologous stem cell transplantation, and brentuximab vedotin exposure was variable. Each best response was a complete response, a partial response or progressive disease. The CDR3 runs to 15 residues. This clone was picked up one time. What it binds is unknown. The V gene is TRBV7-5, the J gene TRBJ1-1; the table's D call TRBD1 went unverified against the DNA. TRBV7-5 corresponds to a pseudogene. Here the sequenced sample was peripheral blood mononuclear cells (PBMCs), taken at baseline. The source is a human donor with classical Hodgkin lymphoma. CDR3 nucleotide sequence: TGTGCCAGCAGCTTAGGGCAGGGGATGGACACTGAAGCTTTCTTT. Protein: CASSLGQGMDTEAFF.